Following are 10 T cell receptor beta chains from one sample sequenced in a study of T cells in Graves' hyperthyroidism and ophthalmopathy. RNA transcripts provided the source from which TCR beta CDR3 regions were amplified. Initially, a first-round RT-PCR of the TCR CDR3 employed the HTBI primer set. One entry per CDR3 protein results from TCRdb running MiXCR on the multiplex PCR reads. Among approximately 600,000 distinct CDR3 sequences listed, around 21% were seen once. Sequencing input: blood. These receptors were obtained from a man between 25 and 39 years old with Graves' ophthalmopathy.

This chain links TRBV29-1 with TRBJ2-5; D might be TRBD1 (6 bases). V was shortened by 4 bases and J by 5 bases, with 14 bases between the two germline ends. The CDR3 loop spans 13 amino acids. Germline values: CDR1 SQVTM, CDR2 ANQGSEA. The CDR3 bases are TGCAGCGTTGTAGCAGGGGTTGGCGAGACCCAGTACTTC. Translated, it gives CSVVAGVGETQYF.

The sample holds a few counts of this clonotype. V usage is TRBV13 and J usage is TRBJ2-2; unclear D gene. This CDR3 contains 13 residues. Looked up from germline, CDR1 is PRHDT and CDR2 is FYEKMQ (reference sequence). Trimming took 4 bases from V and 6 from J, leaving 9 bases between them. The CDR3 reads CASSSRLAGELFF. The CDR3 DNA reads as TGTGCCAGCAGCTCCCGTTTAGCCGGGGAGCTGTTTTTT.

This clonotype has only a few counts. The CDR3 nucleotides are TGTGCCAGCGGCCGGGACAGGGTCATAGCGGGAGTCTACGAGCAGTACTTC. Its protein is CASGRDRVIAGVYEQYF. The chain combines TRBV27 with TRBJ2-7; perhaps D is TRBD1 or TRBD2 (9 bases each). The V gene's germline CDR1 is MNHEY and CDR2 SMNVEV (reference sequence). The V and J ends lost 8 bases and 3 bases respectively, with 26 bases between them. The CDR3 sequence is 17 residues long.

This clonotype was counted many times. The chain joins TRBV18 to TRBJ1-3; 7 positions agree with TRBD1. The V segment lost 6 bases and the J segment 0 bases; nucleotides outside the gene matches: 8. The V gene's germline CDR1 is KGHSH and CDR2 LQKENI. This CDR3 region has 16 residues. The CDR3 spells CASSPGQPDSGNTIYF. The CDR3 nucleotides are TGTGCCAGCTCGCCGGGACAGCCGGACTCTGGAAACACCATATATTTT. Complete variable domain (other parts from reference TRBV18 and TRBJ1-3): NAGVMQNPRHLVRRRGQEARLRCSPMKGHSHVYWYRQLPEEGLKFMVYLQKENIIDESGMPKERFSAEFPKEGPSILRIQQVVRGDSAAYFCASSPGQPDSGNTIYFGEGSWLTVV.

This clonotype was observed many times. V gene TRBV5-1 combines with J gene TRBJ2-1; 10 bases are shared with TRBD2. Losses at the gene ends were 4 bases for V and 8 bases for J; bases not matched to a gene: 9. CDR1 and CDR2 from the germline V gene are SGHRS and YFSETQ. The CDR3 has 15 residues. CDR3: CASSPSGRALDEQFF. DNA of the CDR3: TGCGCCAGCAGCCCCAGCGGGAGGGCCCTCGATGAGCAGTTCTTC.

V and J are TRBV7-9 and TRBJ1-1, with TRBD1 identical over 7 bases. This CDR3 has 12 amino acids. Germline assignment: CDR1 SEHNR and CDR2 FQNEAQ (reference sequence). CDR3 sequence (DNA): TGTGAACAGGGGACGATTAACACTGAAGCTTTCTTT. Protein sequence: CEQGTINTEAFF. The variable domain in full, completed from reference TRBV7-9 and TRBJ1-1, reads DTGVSQNPRHKITKRGQNVTFRCDPISEHNRLYWYRQTLGQGPEFLTYFQNEAQLEKSRLLSDRFSAERPKGSFSTLEIQRTEQGDSAMYLCEQGTINTEAFFGQGTRLTVV.

This clonotype was picked up many times. The genes are TRBV20-1 and TRBJ2-5; D tentatively fits TRBD1 or TRBD2 (7 bases each). The germline CDR1 and CDR2 sequences are DFQATT and SNEGSKA (reference sequence). The CDR3 extends over 13 amino acids. V lost 6 bases, J lost 1 base, and 12 bases lay in between. As DNA, the CDR3 is TGCAGTGCCCAGGGGGGGATCCAAGAGACCCAGTACTTC. This encodes CSAQGGIQETQYF.

In its sample, this clonotype was seen many times. The chain uses TRBV28 and TRBJ2-1, with 14 bases fitting TRBD2. CDR1 is MDHEN and CDR2 is SYDVKM in the germline V gene. The CDR3 length is 17 residues. The J segment lost 7 bases and the V segment lost 5 bases, leaving 10 bases of the junction unmatched. Here the CDR3 DNA reads TGTGCCAGCAGTGGGACGACCGGGACTAGCGGGAGAAATGAGCAGTTCTTC. Amino acid sequence: CASSGTTGTSGRNEQFF.

This clonotype was recorded once. The chain uses TRBV15 and TRBJ1-1; D remains ambiguous. CDR3 length: 15 residues. The V and J ends lost 3 bases and 2 bases respectively, with 13 bases between them. In germline, CDR1 is LNHNV, CDR2 YYDKDF (reference sequence). The CDR3 is CATSRARRVNTEAFF. The CDR3 DNA is TGTGCCACCAGCAGGGCGCGGAGAGTTAACACTGAAGCTTTCTTT.

This clonotype has a count of ten or more. V usage is TRBV18 and J usage is TRBJ1-1; D gene uncertain. Per the germline V gene, CDR1 is KGHSH and CDR2 is LQKENI. There are 13 residues in the CDR3. Trimming took off 0 bases at V and 8 bases at J, with 10 bases between the two ends. The CDR3 region has the DNA TGTGCCAGCTCACCACCCTCCTCGCGGGAAGCTTTCTTT. Protein sequence: CASSPPSSREAFF.